This T cell receptor (beta chain) is from a study of radiation and T cells in renal cell carcinoma. Whole-study findings and limits: Top tumor clonotypes rose in blood 2 weeks post-radiation, then contracted.

In its sample, this clone was seen once. The target antigen is unknown. Documented time point: baseline pretreatment blood. The treatment was: 15 Gy SBRT to primary tumor, nephrectomy 4 weeks later. Serial blood draws occurred at baseline and 2 and 4 weeks post-SBRT. The germline V gene has CDR1 SEHNR and CDR2 FQNEAQ (reference sequence). V dropped 5 bases and J dropped 6; count of bases not matched to a gene: 8. The CDR3 contains 14 residues. Here immunoSEQ multiplex PCR was the method, and the copy in TCRdb shows in-frame clones only, minus some. The sample shows some 140,000 clones, about 88% of them seen only once.

The source was blood, collected from a patient whose treatment included radiotherapy and nephrectomy. V usage is TRBV7-9 and J usage is TRBJ2-7; the match to TRBD1 covers 9 bases. The TCR was taken from a woman in her forties or fifties with renal cell carcinoma. The CDR3 loop is CASSDPGTGIEQYF. The CDR3 bases are TGTGCCAGCAGCGACCCCGGGACAGGGATCGAGCAGTACTTC.